This entry lists 7 T cell receptor beta chains sequenced from one sample in a study of shared clonotypes between healthy human individuals. The repertoire was sequenced with immunoSEQ multiplex PCR; TCRdb's copy has only in-frame clones and lacks some. The data contain some 2,100,000 clones, under 97% of them singletons. The specimen was naive CD4+ T cells sorted from blood. Stated subset: CD45RA+ positively selected. Receptors were obtained from a man aged 18 to 30 in good health.

This chain uses TRBV18 with TRBJ2-5; TRBD2 is a possible D gene (6 bases). The V end lost 9 bases, the J end lost 5 bases, and 16 bases lay between the germline ends. Germline V gene sequence: CDR1 KGHSH, CDR2 LQKENI. The CDR3 loop spans 13 amino acids. CDR3 sequence (DNA): TGTGCCAGTCTCCCTAGCGAGGGGGAGACCCAGTACTTC. Protein sequence: CASLPSEGETQYF.

The genes are TRBV30 and TRBJ1-1, with D hard to call. Trimming removed 3 bases at V and 1 base at J, with 6 bases between. Germline V gene data show CDR1 as GTSNPN and CDR2 as SVGIG (reference sequence). This CDR3 has 12 residues. The CDR3 is CAWSAENTEAFF. The CDR3 bases are TGTGCCTGGAGCGCAGAGAACACTGAAGCTTTCTTT.

This chain joins TRBV6-4 and TRBJ2-3; D tentatively reads TRBD1 or TRBD2 (5 bases each). There are 13 residues in the CDR3. Looked up from germline, CDR1 is MRHNA and CDR2 is SNTAGT. The V end was cut by 6 bases, the J end by 8 bases, with 15 bases between. This chain's CDR3 is CASSRDPLSTQYF. The CDR3 region has the DNA TGTGCCAGCAGCCGGGACCCTCTCTCTACGCAGTATTTT.

The J gene is TRBJ2-7, the V gene TRBV10-3; 7 bases agree with TRBD1. There are 15 residues in the CDR3. Germline lookup yields CDR1 ENHRY and CDR2 SYGVKD. The V gene end was trimmed by 4 bases and the J gene end by 0 bases; junction bases not matched to a gene: 6. The CDR3 sequence: CAISVGTAVSYEQYF. The CDR3 region has the DNA TGTGCCATCAGTGTAGGGACAGCAGTCTCCTACGAGCAGTACTTC.

The V and J genes are TRBV20-1 and TRBJ2-5, with D tentatively TRBD1 (6 bases). CDR1 is DFQATT, CDR2 SNEGSKA, per germline (reference sequence). V lost 4 bases and J lost 4, with 7 bases in between. The CDR3 is 11 amino acids. CDR3 DNA sequence: TGCAGTGCTACAGGGGCAGAGACCCAGTACTTC. It yields the protein CSATGAETQYF.

This clone was seen only once. Other DNA sequences in the same sample also yield this CDR3. This chain connects TRBV6-5 to TRBJ2-1; D call uncertain. The V gene's germline CDR1 is MNHEY and CDR2 SVGAGI. This CDR3 region has 12 residues. V was cut by 6 bases and J by 5 bases, with 8 bases left in between. As DNA, the CDR3 is TGTGCCAGCAGCTCCACTAACAATGAGCAGTTCTTC. It codes for CASSSTNNEQFF.

The V and J genes are TRBV29-1 and TRBJ2-1; D could derive from TRBD1 or TRBD2 (5 bases each). The germline V gene encodes CDR1 SQVTM and CDR2 ANQGSEA. V was clipped by 6 bases and J by 15 bases, with 15 bases between them. This CDR3 contains 10 residues. This CDR3 reads CSVARDGGFF. Written as DNA, the CDR3 is TGCAGCGTCGCACGGGACGGAGGGTTCTTC.